Described below is a single T cell receptor (beta chain) sequence and its context. Sequencing was performed with immunoSEQ multiplex PCR; in TCRdb, only in-frame clones are kept and a portion is missing. Of over 150,000 clones in the sample, around 80% were seen once. This entry comes from a study of blood T cell repertoires in COVID-19. Background on the study: Sources were T cells, B-cell-depleted T cells, or PBMCs; the material itself was cDNA or gDNA.

Trimming shortened V by 6 bases and J by 0 bases, and 9 bases separated the two germline ends. This CDR3 is 14 amino acids long. Germline V gene lookup returns CDR1 SNHLY and CDR2 FYNNEI. Source material: peripheral blood. The origin of this receptor is a human donor with acute or convalescent COVID-19. The donor label of this sample is uncertain. This sequence joins TRBV2 and TRBJ1-3; possibly TRBD1 for D (5 bases). DNA for the CDR3: TGTGCCAGCAGGATGGGGGGCTCTGGAAACACCATATATTTT. Translation: CASRMGGSGNTIYF.